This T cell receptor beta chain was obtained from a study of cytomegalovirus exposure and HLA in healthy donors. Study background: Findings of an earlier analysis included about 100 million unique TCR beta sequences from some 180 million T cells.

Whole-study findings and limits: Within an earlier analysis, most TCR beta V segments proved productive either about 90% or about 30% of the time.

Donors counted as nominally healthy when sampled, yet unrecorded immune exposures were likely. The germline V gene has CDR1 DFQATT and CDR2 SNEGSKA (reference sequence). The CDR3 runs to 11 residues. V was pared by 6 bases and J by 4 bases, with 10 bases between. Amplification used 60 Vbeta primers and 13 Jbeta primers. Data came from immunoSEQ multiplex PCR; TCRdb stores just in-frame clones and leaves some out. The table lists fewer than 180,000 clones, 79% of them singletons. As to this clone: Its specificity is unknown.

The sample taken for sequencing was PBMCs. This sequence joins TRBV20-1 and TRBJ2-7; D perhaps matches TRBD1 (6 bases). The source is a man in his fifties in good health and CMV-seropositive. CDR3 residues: CSAKQGYEQYF. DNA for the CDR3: TGCAGTGCAAAACAGGGTTACGAGCAGTACTTC.